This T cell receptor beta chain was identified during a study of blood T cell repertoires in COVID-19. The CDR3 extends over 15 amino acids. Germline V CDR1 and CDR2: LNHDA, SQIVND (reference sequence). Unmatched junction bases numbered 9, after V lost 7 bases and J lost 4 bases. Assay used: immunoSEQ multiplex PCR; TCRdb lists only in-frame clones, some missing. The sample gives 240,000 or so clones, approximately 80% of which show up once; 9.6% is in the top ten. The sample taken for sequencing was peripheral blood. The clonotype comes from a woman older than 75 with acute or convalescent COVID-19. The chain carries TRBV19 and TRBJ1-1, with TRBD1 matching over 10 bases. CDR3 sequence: CASTRRQGARTEAFF. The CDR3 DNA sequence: TGTGCCAGTACCCGACGACAGGGGGCTCGCACTGAAGCTTTCTTT.